Listed here is a single T cell receptor beta chain. Its antigen is still unknown. One base away there is no much larger clone; base qualities are not given. TCRbeta CDR3 regions were amplified from genomic DNA using the immunoSEQ Assay, a bias-controlled multiplex PCR. From the authors' description of their analysis: The number of nucleated cells in each sample was estimated by amplification of reference gene primers within the assay. To quantify the absolute abundance of each unique TCRbeta CDR3 rearrangement, sequence reads were collapsed and filtered. For each sample, productive Simpson clonality was calculated as the square root of Simpson's diversity index over productive rearrangements. TCRdb retrieved this table from immuneACCESS and kept in-frame rearrangements only. Not all clones are present; in checked studies, unresolved V genes account for under half, and no reason is known for the remainder. V, J and clone size are taken as reported in that table, and D and trimming were inferred from the DNA itself. This sample gives some 670,000 clones in total; around 90% of them show up just once. The ten top clones hold 0.2% to 0.3% of the sample.

The cysteine opens and the phenylalanine closes a CDR3 of 15 amino acids. Just the 45-base CDR3 DNA is kept, in frame starting at base 1. The germline V gene (reference sequence) specifies LGHDT as CDR1 and YNNKEL as CDR2. V ends up 4 bases short and J 4 bases short, with an unmatched junction base count of 2. The source of the sample is a study of blood T cell repertoires in COVID-19 (dated by TCRdb to 2020 to 2022). Background on the whole study: Samples from collaborators originated in the United States, Italy and Spain and spanned both the acute and convalescent phases of COVID-19. The material from the prospective study consisted of cDNA or gDNA derived from T cells, B-cell-depleted T cells, or PBMCs. The dataset comprised deeply sampled blood TCRbeta repertoires from subjects exposed to, actively infected with, or recovered from COVID-19. A freely available public database, intended as a resource for researchers studying the immune response to SARS-CoV-2, is where the repertoires were released. The samples were drawn from two sources: the first 160 participants of the ongoing ImmuneRACE study, and 950 to 1,500 subjects contributed by 6 global collaborators. A de-identified subject ID, COVID-19 status, age in years and sex were almost always included in the sample metadata. Where HLA class I and class II types were available, the types were taken from metadata supplied by the sample provider, not from assay-based typing.

Each collaborating institution followed its own protocols to collect whole blood in K2EDTA tubes. For TCRbeta analysis, collaborators shipped samples as frozen whole blood, isolated PBMCs, or DNA extracted from either of those sample types. The full study reports these points: The amount of clinical and demographic metadata varied by source and participant and was provided uncurated.

The clonotype was recovered from a woman aged 18-29 years with acute or convalescent COVID-19. The sample consisted of peripheral blood. The chain was built from TRBV3-1 (or the pseudogene TRBV3-2) and TRBJ2-3; 13 central bases correspond to TRBD2. The nucleotides read TGTGCCAGCAGCCGGGGACTAGCGGGGCCAGATACGCAGTATTTT. Its translation reads: CASSRGLAGPDTQYF.